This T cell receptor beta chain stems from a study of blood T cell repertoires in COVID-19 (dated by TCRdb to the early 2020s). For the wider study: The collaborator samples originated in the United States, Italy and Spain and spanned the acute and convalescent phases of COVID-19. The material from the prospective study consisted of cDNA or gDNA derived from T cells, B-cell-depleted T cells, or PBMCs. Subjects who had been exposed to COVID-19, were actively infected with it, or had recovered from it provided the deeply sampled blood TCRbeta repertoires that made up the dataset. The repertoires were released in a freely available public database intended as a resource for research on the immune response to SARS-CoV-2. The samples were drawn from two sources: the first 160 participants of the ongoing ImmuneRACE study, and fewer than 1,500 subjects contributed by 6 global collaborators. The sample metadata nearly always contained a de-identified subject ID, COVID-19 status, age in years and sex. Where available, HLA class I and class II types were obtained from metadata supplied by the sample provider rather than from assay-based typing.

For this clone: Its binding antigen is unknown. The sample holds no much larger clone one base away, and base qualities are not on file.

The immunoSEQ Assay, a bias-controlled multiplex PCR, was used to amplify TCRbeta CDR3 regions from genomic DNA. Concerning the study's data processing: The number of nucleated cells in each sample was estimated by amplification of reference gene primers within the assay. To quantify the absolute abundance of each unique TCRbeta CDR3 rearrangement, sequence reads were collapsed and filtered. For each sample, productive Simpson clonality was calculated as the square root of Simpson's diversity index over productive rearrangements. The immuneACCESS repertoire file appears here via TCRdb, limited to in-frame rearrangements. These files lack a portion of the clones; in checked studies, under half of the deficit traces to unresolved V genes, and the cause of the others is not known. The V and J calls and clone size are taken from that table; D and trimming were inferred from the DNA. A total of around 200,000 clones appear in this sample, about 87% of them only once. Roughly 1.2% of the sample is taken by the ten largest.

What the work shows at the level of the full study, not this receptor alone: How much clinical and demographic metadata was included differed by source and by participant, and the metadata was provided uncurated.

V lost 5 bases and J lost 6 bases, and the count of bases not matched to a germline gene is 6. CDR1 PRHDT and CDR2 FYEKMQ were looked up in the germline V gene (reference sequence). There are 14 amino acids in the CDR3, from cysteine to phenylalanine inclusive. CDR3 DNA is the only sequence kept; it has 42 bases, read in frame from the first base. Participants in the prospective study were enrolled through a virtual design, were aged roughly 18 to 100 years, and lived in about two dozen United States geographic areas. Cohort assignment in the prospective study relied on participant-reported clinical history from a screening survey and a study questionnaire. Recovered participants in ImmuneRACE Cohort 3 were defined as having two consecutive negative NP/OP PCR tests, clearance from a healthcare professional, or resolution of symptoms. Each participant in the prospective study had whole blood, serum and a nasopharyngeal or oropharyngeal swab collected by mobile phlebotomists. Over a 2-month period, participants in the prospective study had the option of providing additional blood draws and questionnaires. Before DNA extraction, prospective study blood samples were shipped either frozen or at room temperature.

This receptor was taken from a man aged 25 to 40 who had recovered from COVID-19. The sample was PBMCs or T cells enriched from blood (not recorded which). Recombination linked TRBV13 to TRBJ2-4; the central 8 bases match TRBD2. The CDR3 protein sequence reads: CASSPSGSPNIQYF. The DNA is TGTGCCAGCAGCCCCAGCGGGAGTCCAAACATTCAGTACTTC.